One and the same sample provided the 25 T cell receptor beta chains below, sequenced in a study of T cell repertoires in ileal Crohn's disease. Using immunoSEQ multiplex PCR, the repertoire was profiled, and TCRdb retains in-frame clones only, with some absent. The table has more than 60,000 clones, 70% to 90% seen once. Time point defined: neoterminal ileum biopsy at postoperative endoscopy, about 6 months after surgery. The sequenced material came from ileal tissue. These receptor sequences come from an adult with Crohn's disease.

V gene TRBV7-6 combines with J gene TRBJ1-4; 9 bases fit TRBD1. Trimming took 5 bases from V and 7 from J; bases not matched to a gene: 5. The CDR3 runs to 14 residues. The V gene's germline CDR1 is SGHVS and CDR2 FNYEAQ. The CDR3 sequence is CASSIQGAFEKLFF. The DNA of the CDR3 is TGTGCCAGCAGCATACAGGGGGCATTTGAAAAACTGTTTTTT.

This clone was detected only a few times. This chain links TRBV19 with TRBJ1-6; D is possibly TRBD1 (6 bases). The V and J ends lost 10 bases and 10 bases respectively, with 17 bases between them. Germline assignment: CDR1 LNHDA and CDR2 SQIVND (reference sequence). The CDR3 loop spans 13 amino acids. CDR3 DNA: TGTGCCACTAGAAGTTACCAGGGGTCACCCCTCCACTTT. This gives the protein CATRSYQGSPLHF.

This rearrangement joins TRBV2 to TRBJ1-1; 7 nucleotides line up with TRBD1. Per the germline V gene, CDR1 is SNHLY and CDR2 is FYNNEI. The CDR3 extends over 15 amino acids. V lost 6 bases, J lost 2 bases, and 9 bases stayed unmatched. CDR3 protein: CASRLGGARNTEAFF. The CDR3 DNA sequence: TGTGCCAGCAGATTAGGGGGCGCGCGAAACACTGAAGCTTTCTTT.

The chain joins TRBV13 to TRBJ2-1; D unclear. CDR3 length: 17 residues. V was clipped by 5 bases and J by 0 bases, with 17 bases between them. CDR1 and CDR2 from the germline V gene are PRHDT and FYEKMQ (reference sequence). In DNA form, the CDR3 reads TGTGCCAGCAGCCCAGGTGGGCTCCAAAACTCCTACAATGAGCAGTTCTTC. Protein sequence: CASSPGGLQNSYNEQFF.

The chain carries TRBV7-8 and TRBJ2-3; 7 nucleotides match TRBD1. This CDR3 is 16 amino acids long. Trimming removed 3 bases from V and 3 bases from J; junction bases left unmatched: 9. Germline assignment: CDR1 SGHVS and CDR2 FQNEAQ. The CDR3 coding sequence is TGTGCCAGCAGCTTCACAGGGGTATCAGTAACAGATACGCAGTATTTT. Its translation: CASSFTGVSVTDTQYF. The entire variable domain, with the rest obtained from reference TRBV7-8 and TRBJ2-3, is as follows: GAGVSQSPRYKVAKRGQDVALRCDPISGHVSLFWYQQALGQGPEFLTYFQNEAQLDKSGLPSDRFFAERPEGSVSTLKIQRTQQEDSAVYLCASSFTGVSVTDTQYFGPGTRLTVL.

The rearrangement joins TRBV11-3 to TRBJ2-3; D might be TRBD2 (6 bases). Germline loops: CDR1 SGHNT, CDR2 YENEEA. V was trimmed by 4 bases and J by 4 bases, leaving 15 bases between them. This CDR3 is built from 15 residues. CDR3: CASSSLTGVPDTQYF. The CDR3 DNA reads TGTGCCAGCAGCTCTTTGACGGGAGTCCCAGATACGCAGTATTTT.

The rearrangement uses TRBV7-9 and TRBJ1-5; 12 nucleotides line up with TRBD1. V shed 1 base and J 6 bases; nucleotides not matched to a gene: 4. The length of the CDR3 is 16 residues. Germline assignment: CDR1 SEHNR and CDR2 FQNEAQ (reference sequence). The CDR3 loop is CASSLGGDRGLQPQHF. CDR3 DNA sequence: TGTGCCAGCAGCTTAGGCGGGGACAGGGGGCTTCAGCCCCAGCATTTT.

This clone is a singleton in its sample. In nucleotides, the CDR3 is TGTGCCAGCAGCTATGAACCAGGGCGATTGGGCTACACCTTC. Protein product: CASSYEPGRLGYTF. This chain connects TRBV7-9 to TRBJ1-2, with D perhaps TRBD1 (5 bases). V lost 4 bases to trimming and J lost 8 bases, with 17 bases between them. This CDR3 is built from 14 residues. Per germline, CDR1 SEHNR and CDR2 FQNEAQ (reference sequence).

This chain links TRBV13 with TRBJ1-2; TRBD1 matches 11 bases. This CDR3 contains 13 residues. V was pared by 5 bases and J by 6 bases, with 2 bases of the junction left unmatched. Germline V CDR1 and CDR2: PRHDT, FYEKMQ (reference sequence). The CDR3 region has the DNA TGTGCCAGCAGCGCGGGACAGGGGGATGGCTACACCTTC. Its protein is CASSAGQGDGYTF.

The chain carries TRBV14 and TRBJ1-2, with a weak D call TRBD1 (6 bases). Trimming pared 5 bases from V and 3 bases from J, leaving 16 bases between. Germline V gives CDR1 SGHDN, CDR2 FVKESK. The CDR3 loop spans 15 amino acids. The CDR3 loop is CASSSTGFKYYGYTF. The CDR3 coding sequence is TGTGCCAGCAGCTCCACAGGGTTCAAGTACTATGGCTACACCTTC. Supplemented by reference TRBV14 and TRBJ1-2, the full variable domain reads EAGVTQFPSHSVIEKGQTVTLRCDPISGHDNLYWYRRVMGKEIKFLLHFVKESKQDESGMPNNRFLAERTGGTYSTLKVQPAELEDSGVYFCASSSTGFKYYGYTFGSGTRLTVV.

This rearrangement joins TRBV28 to TRBJ1-6; TRBD1 matches 11 bases. Per germline, CDR1 MDHEN and CDR2 SYDVKM. The CDR3 totals 15 residues. Unmatched junction bases numbered 9, after V lost 3 bases and J lost 14 bases. The CDR3 sequence: CASSLPGQGESSLHF. The CDR3 DNA reads TGTGCCAGCAGTTTGCCGGGACAGGGGGAATCATCCCTCCACTTT.

This rearrangement joins TRBV4-3 to TRBJ2-1; D is uncertain. The CDR3 totals 15 residues. CDR1 LGHNA and CDR2 YSLEER come from the germline V gene. V lost 1 base and J lost 4, with 11 bases in between. As DNA, the CDR3 is TGCGCCAGCAGCCAAGCACGACCTAGGTACAATGAGCAGTTCTTC. It translates to CASSQARPRYNEQFF.

The gene calls are TRBV28 and TRBJ2-7; D gene ambiguous. The ends were cut back, 6 bases at V and 6 bases at J, with 15 bases in the middle. Germline V gene data show CDR1 as MDHEN and CDR2 as SYDVKM. The length of the CDR3 is 13 residues. As DNA, the CDR3 is TGTGCCAGCAGCCCTTTAAGTTCAGGCGAGCAGTACGTC. Translated: CASSPLSSGEQYV.

The chain carries TRBV4-1 and TRBJ1-2; a weak D match, TRBD1 (5 bases). The CDR3 covers 15 residues. V lost 5 bases to trimming and J lost 5 bases, with 18 bases between them. Germline lookup yields CDR1 MGHRA and CDR2 YSYEKL. As DNA, the CDR3 is TGCGCCAGCAGCTACGACCGCAGGGCGGGGTATGGCTACACCTTC. Translating it yields CASSYDRRAGYGYTF.

The V gene is TRBV11-2, the J gene TRBJ2-7, with 7 bases lining up with TRBD1. The CDR3 runs to 15 residues. Germline V gene data show CDR1 as SGHAT and CDR2 as FQNNGV. V dropped 1 base and J dropped 2; count of bases not matched to a gene: 5. CDR3 in amino acids: CASSLAWDSPYEQYF. The CDR3 DNA reads TGTGCCAGCAGCTTAGCCTGGGACAGTCCCTACGAGCAGTACTTC.

This rearrangement joins TRBV7-3 to TRBJ1-2, with D maybe TRBD1 (6 bases). Germline CDR1 SGHTA, CDR2 FQGTGA. Trimming shortened V by 5 bases and J by 13 bases, and 17 bases separated the two germline ends. The CDR3 is made up of 12 amino acids. The CDR3 sequence: CASSMAQGRVTF. CDR3 DNA sequence: TGTGCCAGCAGCATGGCACAGGGAAGGGTCACCTTC. Combining the CDR3 with reference TRBV7-3 and TRBJ1-2 gives the whole variable domain GAGVSQTPSNKVTEKGKYVELRCDPISGHTALYWYRQSLGQGPEFLIYFQGTGAADDSGLPNDRFFAVRPEGSVSTLKIQRTERGDSAVYLCASSMAQGRVTFGSGTRLTVV.

This rearrangement joins TRBV5-4 to TRBJ2-3; D possibly corresponds to TRBD2 (5 bases). The CDR3 extends over 14 amino acids. The germline V and J ends were trimmed by 4 bases and 4 bases, with 13 bases remaining between them. Germline V lookup: CDR1 SGHNT, CDR2 YYREEE (reference sequence). In DNA, the CDR3 is TGTGCCAGCAGCGTTGTCGGGGAGTCAGATACGCAGTATTTT. Translating gives CASSVVGESDTQYF.

The CDR3 DNA reads as TGTGCCAGCAGCGCGGGGACAGTAGAAAACATTCAGTACTTC. Its translation: CASSAGTVENIQYF. V and J are TRBV7-4 and TRBJ2-4; D is perhaps TRBD1 (7 bases). The length of the CDR3 is 14 residues. V was cut by 5 bases and J by 5 bases, with 13 bases left in between. Germline assignment: CDR1 SGHVT and CDR2 SQSDAQ.

The chain employs TRBV29-1 and TRBJ2-3; 15 positions match TRBD2. Germline CDR1 reads SQVTM; CDR2 reads ANQGSEA. This CDR3 comprises 18 residues. Trimming at V came to 5 bases and at J to 3 bases, leaving 12 bases not matched to a gene. DNA of the CDR3: TGCAGCGTTACCGGGACTAGCGGGAGGAATAGGTGGACAGATACGCAGTATTTT. The encoded protein is CSVTGTSGRNRWTDTQYF.

This clone appeared a single time. The V and J genes are TRBV18 and TRBJ1-1, with 8 bases aligning to TRBD1. Germline V gene lookup returns CDR1 KGHSH and CDR2 LQKENI. The CDR3 has 14 amino acids. With 3 bases clipped from V and 5 bases from J, the junction kept 5 bases outside the gene matches. The CDR3 DNA sequence: TGTGCCAGCTCACCGCCAGGGGGCGGTACTGAAGCTTTCTTT. Encoded protein: CASSPPGGGTEAFF. Supplemented by reference TRBV18 and TRBJ1-1, the full variable domain reads NAGVMQNPRHLVRRRGQEARLRCSPMKGHSHVYWYRQLPEEGLKFMVYLQKENIIDESGMPKERFSAEFPKEGPSILRIQQVVRGDSAAYFCASSPPGGGTEAFFGQGTRLTVV.

The rearrangement uses TRBV2 and TRBJ2-2, with a tentative D call TRBD2 (6 bases). The CDR3 is made up of 14 amino acids. The ends were cut back, 8 bases at V and 6 bases at J, with 16 bases in the middle. Germline CDR1 is SNHLY and CDR2 is FYNNEI. The CDR3 DNA sequence: TGTGCCAGCGGATTAGAAAGGGAGGCCGGGGAGCTGTTTTTT. Encoded protein: CASGLEREAGELFF.

This chain links TRBV5-6 with TRBJ1-1; perhaps TRBD1 as D (5 bases). Germline V lookup: CDR1 SGHDT, CDR2 YYEEEE. V was clipped by 0 bases and J by 9 bases, with 15 bases between them. CDR3 length equals 14 residues. The CDR3 is CASSLGTGDTKAFF. The DNA for the CDR3 is TGTGCCAGCAGCTTGGGCACAGGTGATACTAAAGCTTTCTTT.

The rearrangement joins TRBV2 to TRBJ1-5; D is unresolved. V was pared by 4 bases and J by 0 bases, with 13 bases between. Germline loops: CDR1 SNHLY, CDR2 FYNNEI. CDR3 length: 16 residues. The CDR3 sequence: CASSVEQDYSNQPQHF. The DNA of the CDR3 is TGTGCCAGCAGTGTGGAACAAGACTATAGCAATCAGCCCCAGCATTTT. Using reference TRBV2 and TRBJ1-5 for the parts outside the CDR3, the full variable domain is EPEVTQTPSHQVTQMGQEVILRCVPISNHLYFYWYRQILGQKVEFLVSFYNNEISEKSEIFDDQFSVERPDGSNFTLKIRSTKLEDSAMYFCASSVEQDYSNQPQHFGDGTRLSIL.

The V call is TRBV4-3, the J call TRBJ1-4; TRBD1 aligns across 9 bases. The length of the CDR3 is 17 residues. CDR1 LGHNA and CDR2 YSLEER come from the germline V gene. V lost 3 bases, J lost 5 bases, and 10 bases stayed unmatched. CDR3 region: CASSHTDRGGENEKLFF. The CDR3 nucleotides are TGCGCCAGCAGCCATACGGACAGGGGTGGGGAGAATGAAAAACTGTTTTTT.

The chain combines TRBV2 with TRBJ1-5, with 7 bases lining up with TRBD1. Germline V gene sequence: CDR1 SNHLY, CDR2 FYNNEI. Trimming cost V 4 bases and J 6 bases; bases outside gene matches: 12. This CDR3 has 16 amino acids. CDR3 DNA sequence: TGTGCCAGCAGTGCACAGGGGATTGTGGGGTTTCAGCCCCAGCATTTT. This codes for CASSAQGIVGFQPQHF.